The present T cell receptor beta chain was sequenced within a study of cytomegalovirus exposure and HLA in healthy donors. Points from the study as a whole: According to a subsequent analysis, TCR clusters identified in the first cohort showed a tendency to co-occur across the 120 or so validation repertoires. The study listed 150 to 200 cytomegalovirus-associated TCR beta chains.

Germline V gives CDR1 MNHEY, CDR2 SVGAGI. CDR3 length: 14 amino acids. Trimming took 4 bases from V and 11 from J; bases not matched to a gene: 9. Method: immunoSEQ multiplex PCR; TCRdb's copy keeps in-frame clones and lacks some. Of 330,000 or so clones in the sample, 86% were seen once. On this clone itself: Its antigen is undetermined.

This receptor was obtained from a woman between 18 and 29 years old in good health and CMV-seronegative. This chain uses TRBV6-5 with TRBJ2-3; 10 positions agree with TRBD1. The sample was PBMCs. CDR3 sequence: CASSLFDRGQRQYF. In nucleotides, the CDR3 is TGTGCCAGCAGTTTATTTGACAGGGGGCAGAGGCAGTATTTT.